This note documents a single T cell receptor (beta chain) sequence. This specimen belongs to a study of identical twins. A single record per CDR3 protein comes from TCRdb applying MiXCR to the 5' RACE reads. The sample records some 300,000 distinct CDR3 sequences, approximately 13% being singletons. Trimming took off 5 bases at V and 4 bases at J, with 14 bases between the two ends. Germline V gene lookup returns CDR1 SSHAT and CDR2 FNYEAQ (reference sequence). This CDR3 region has 14 residues. These data were also reused for a study on yellow fever vaccine responses in identical twins.

Sequencing used CD8+ T cells sorted from blood. The chain is built from TRBV7-7 and TRBJ2-5; the D gene is possibly TRBD1 (6 bases). This clonotype was sampled from a young woman in good health. This chain's CDR3 is CASSPQGPPETQYF. In nucleotides, the CDR3 is TGTGCCAGCAGCCCTCAGGGGCCCCCAGAGACCCAGTACTTC.